This T cell receptor beta chain was observed in a study of T cell responses to AZD1222 COVID-19 vaccine. Study conclusions and caveats: Two doses of AZD1222 preceded a rise in Spike-specific TCR breadth and depth.

With respect to this clone: The antigen is not known.

The trim removed 8 bases at V and 4 bases at J, leaving 2 bases unmatched. CDR3 length equals 12 residues. Per the germline V gene, CDR1 is MNHEY and CDR2 is SVGAGI. Generated by immunoSEQ multiplex PCR, the TCRdb table keeps only in-frame clones and is missing some. The sample lists fewer than 90,000 clones, around 87% occurring once. The rearrangement uses TRBV6-5 and TRBJ1-5; 7 bases line up with TRBD1. This TCR was sampled from an adult in good health. The sequenced sample was peripheral blood, obtained on day 0 of AZD1222 vaccination. CDR3 sequence (DNA): TGTGCCAGCCGGACAGGTAATCAGCCCCAGCATTTT. It codes for CASRTGNQPQHF.